This TCR beta chain comes out of a study of T cell changes during pregnancy in multiple sclerosis. Sequencing was performed with immunoSEQ multiplex PCR; in TCRdb, only in-frame clones are kept and a portion is missing. The sample comprises 100,000 to 150,000 clones, about 94% of which are singletons, and less than 7.5% rests with the top ten. Germline V gives CDR1 MDHEN, CDR2 SYDVKM. V was pared by 4 bases and J by 5 bases, with 9 bases of the junction left unmatched. This CDR3 spans 18 amino acids. The rearrangement uses TRBV28 and TRBJ2-2; 14 bases are a match to TRBD2. The source material was peripheral blood, sampled before pregnancy. The source is a female donor with multiple sclerosis, enrolled in a pregnancy study. CDR3 sequence (DNA): TGTGCCAGCAGTTCGGCCGGGACTAGCGGGAGATCGACCGGGGAGCTGTTTTTT. This sequence encodes CASSSAGTSGRSTGELFF.